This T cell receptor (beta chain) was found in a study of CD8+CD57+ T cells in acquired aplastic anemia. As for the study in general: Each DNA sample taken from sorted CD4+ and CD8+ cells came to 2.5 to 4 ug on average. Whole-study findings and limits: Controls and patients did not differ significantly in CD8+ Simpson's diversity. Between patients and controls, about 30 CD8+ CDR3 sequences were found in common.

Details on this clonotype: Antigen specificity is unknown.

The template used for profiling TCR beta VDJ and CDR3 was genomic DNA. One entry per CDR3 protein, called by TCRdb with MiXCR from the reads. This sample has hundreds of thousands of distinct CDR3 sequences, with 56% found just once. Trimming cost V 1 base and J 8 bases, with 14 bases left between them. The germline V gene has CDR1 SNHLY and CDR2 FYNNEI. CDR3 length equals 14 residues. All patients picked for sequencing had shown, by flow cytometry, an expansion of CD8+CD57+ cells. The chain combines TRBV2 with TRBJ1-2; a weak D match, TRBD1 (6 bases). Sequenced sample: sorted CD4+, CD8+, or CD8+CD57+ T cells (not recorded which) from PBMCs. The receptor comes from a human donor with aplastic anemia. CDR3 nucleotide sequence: TGTGCCAGCAGTGAAGGGACAGTATTACCGGGCTACACCTTC. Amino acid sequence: CASSEGTVLPGYTF. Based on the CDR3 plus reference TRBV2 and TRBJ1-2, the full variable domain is EPEVTQTPSHQVTQMGQEVILRCVPISNHLYFYWYRQILGQKVEFLVSFYNNEISEKSEIFDDQFSVERPDGSNFTLKIRSTKLEDSAMYFCASSEGTVLPGYTFGSGTRLTVV.